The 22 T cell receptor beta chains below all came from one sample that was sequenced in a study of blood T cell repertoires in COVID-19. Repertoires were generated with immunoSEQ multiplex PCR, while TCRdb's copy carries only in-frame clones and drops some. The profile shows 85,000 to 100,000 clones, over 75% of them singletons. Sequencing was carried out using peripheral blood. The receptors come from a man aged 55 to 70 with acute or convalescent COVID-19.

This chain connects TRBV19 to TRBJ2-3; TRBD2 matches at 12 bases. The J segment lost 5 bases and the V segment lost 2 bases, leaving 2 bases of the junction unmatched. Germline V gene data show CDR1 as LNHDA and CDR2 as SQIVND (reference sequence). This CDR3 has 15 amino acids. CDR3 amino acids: CASSIRLAGEDTQYF. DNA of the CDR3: TGTGCCAGTAGTATAAGACTAGCGGGAGAAGATACGCAGTATTTT.

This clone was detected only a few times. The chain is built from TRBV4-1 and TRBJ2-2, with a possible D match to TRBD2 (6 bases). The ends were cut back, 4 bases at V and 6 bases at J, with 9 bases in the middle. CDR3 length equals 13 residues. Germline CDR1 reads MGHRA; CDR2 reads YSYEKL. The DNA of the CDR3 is TGCGCCAGCAGCCGGGACTCCGCCGGGGAGCTGTTTTTT. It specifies CASSRDSAGELFF.

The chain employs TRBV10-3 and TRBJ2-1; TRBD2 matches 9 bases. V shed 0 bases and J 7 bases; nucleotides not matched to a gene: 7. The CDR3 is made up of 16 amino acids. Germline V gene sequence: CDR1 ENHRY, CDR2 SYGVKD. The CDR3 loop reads CAISESGGGAANEQFF. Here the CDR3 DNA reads TGTGCCATCAGTGAGTCCGGCGGGGGGGCTGCGAATGAGCAGTTCTTC.

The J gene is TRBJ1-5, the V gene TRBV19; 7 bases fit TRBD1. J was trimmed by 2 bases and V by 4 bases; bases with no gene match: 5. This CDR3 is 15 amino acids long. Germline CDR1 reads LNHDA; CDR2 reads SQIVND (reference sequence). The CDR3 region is CASSTGGRGNQPQHF. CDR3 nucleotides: TGTGCCAGTAGTACAGGGGGAAGAGGCAATCAGCCCCAGCATTTT.

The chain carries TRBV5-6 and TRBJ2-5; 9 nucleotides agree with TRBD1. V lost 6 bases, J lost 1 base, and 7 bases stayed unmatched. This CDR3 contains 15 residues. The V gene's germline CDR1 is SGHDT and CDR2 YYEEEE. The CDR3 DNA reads TGTGCCAGCATGGCGGGACAGGGTTCCCAAGAGACCCAGTACTTC. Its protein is CASMAGQGSQETQYF.

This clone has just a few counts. DNA for the CDR3: TGCAGCGCTGACTACGGGAACTCTGGAAACACCATATATTTT. The encoded protein is CSADYGNSGNTIYF. The chain uses TRBV29-1 and TRBJ1-3; D is undetermined. V lost 7 bases and J 0 bases, leaving 13 bases between the germline ends. Germline V gene lookup returns CDR1 SQVTM and CDR2 ANQGSEA. This CDR3 is 14 amino acids long.

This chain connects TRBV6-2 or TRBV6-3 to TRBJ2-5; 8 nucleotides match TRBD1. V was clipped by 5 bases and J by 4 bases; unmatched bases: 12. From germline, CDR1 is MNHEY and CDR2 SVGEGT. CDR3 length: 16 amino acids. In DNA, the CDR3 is TGTGCCAGCAGTCGCCGGACAGGGCTGAGCGGAGAGACCCAGTACTTC. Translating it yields CASSRRTGLSGETQYF.

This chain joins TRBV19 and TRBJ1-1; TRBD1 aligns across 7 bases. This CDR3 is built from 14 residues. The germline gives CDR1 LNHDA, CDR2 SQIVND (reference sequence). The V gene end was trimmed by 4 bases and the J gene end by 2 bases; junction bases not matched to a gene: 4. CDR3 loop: CASSKDRTNTEAFF. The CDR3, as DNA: TGTGCCAGTAGTAAGGACAGGACTAACACTGAAGCTTTCTTT.

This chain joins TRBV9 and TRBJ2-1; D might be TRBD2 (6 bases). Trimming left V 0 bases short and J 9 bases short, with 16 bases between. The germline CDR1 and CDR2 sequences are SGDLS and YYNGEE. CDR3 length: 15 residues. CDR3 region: CASSVGLRSSGEQFF. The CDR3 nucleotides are TGTGCCAGCAGCGTAGGTCTCCGGAGTAGCGGTGAGCAGTTCTTC.

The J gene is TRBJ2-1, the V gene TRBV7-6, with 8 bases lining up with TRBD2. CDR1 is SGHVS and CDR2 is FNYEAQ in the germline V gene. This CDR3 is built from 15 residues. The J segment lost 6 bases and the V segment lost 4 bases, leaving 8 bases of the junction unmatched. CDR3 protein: CASSSPRTSSNEQFF. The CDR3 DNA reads TGTGCCAGCAGCTCCCCAAGGACTAGCAGCAATGAGCAGTTCTTC.

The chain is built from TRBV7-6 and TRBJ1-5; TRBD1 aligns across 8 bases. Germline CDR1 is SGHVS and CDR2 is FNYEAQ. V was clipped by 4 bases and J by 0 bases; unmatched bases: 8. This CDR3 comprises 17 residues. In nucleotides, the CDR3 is TGTGCCAGCAGCTCCGGGACAGGAGTATATAGCAATCAGCCCCAGCATTTT. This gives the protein CASSSGTGVYSNQPQHF. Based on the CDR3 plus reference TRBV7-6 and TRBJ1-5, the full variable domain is GAGVSQSPRYKVTKRGQDVALRCDPISGHVSLYWYRQALGQGPEFLTYFNYEAQQDKSGLPNDRFSAERPEGSISTLTIQRTEQRDSAMYRCASSSGTGVYSNQPQHFGDGTRLSIL.

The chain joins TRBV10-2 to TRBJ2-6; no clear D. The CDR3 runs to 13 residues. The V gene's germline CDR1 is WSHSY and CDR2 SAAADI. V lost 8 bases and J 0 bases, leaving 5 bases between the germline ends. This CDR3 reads CASLASGANVLTF. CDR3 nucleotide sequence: TGCGCCAGCTTAGCCTCTGGGGCCAACGTCCTGACTTTC.

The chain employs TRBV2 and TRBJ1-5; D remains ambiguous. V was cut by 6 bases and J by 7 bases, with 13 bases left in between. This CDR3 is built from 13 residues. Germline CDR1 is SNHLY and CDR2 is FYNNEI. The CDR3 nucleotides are TGTGCCAGCAGCCCCAATCAAGAGCAGCCCCAGCATTTT. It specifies CASSPNQEQPQHF. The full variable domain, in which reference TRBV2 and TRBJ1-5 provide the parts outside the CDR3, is EPEVTQTPSHQVTQMGQEVILRCVPISNHLYFYWYRQILGQKVEFLVSFYNNEISEKSEIFDDQFSVERPDGSNFTLKIRSTKLEDSAMYFCASSPNQEQPQHFGDGTRLSIL.

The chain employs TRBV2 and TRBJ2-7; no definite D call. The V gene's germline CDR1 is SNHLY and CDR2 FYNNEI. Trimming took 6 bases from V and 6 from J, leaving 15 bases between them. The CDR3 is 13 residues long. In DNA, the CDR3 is TGTGCCAGCAGCGTTGGGTCTAGTGGCGAGCAGTACTTC. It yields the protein CASSVGSSGEQYF.

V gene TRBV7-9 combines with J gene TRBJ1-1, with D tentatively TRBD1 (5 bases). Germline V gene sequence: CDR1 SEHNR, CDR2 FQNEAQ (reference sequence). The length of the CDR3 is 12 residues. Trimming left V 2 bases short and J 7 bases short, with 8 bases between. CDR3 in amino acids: CASSLQGVEAFF. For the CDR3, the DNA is TGTGCCAGCAGCTTACAGGGTGTTGAAGCTTTCTTT.

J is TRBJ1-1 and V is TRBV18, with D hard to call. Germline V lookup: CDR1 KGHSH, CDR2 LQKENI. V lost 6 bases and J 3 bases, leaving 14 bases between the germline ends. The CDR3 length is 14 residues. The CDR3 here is CASSPGGWDTEAFF. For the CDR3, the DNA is TGTGCCAGCTCCCCGGGAGGGTGGGACACTGAAGCTTTCTTT.

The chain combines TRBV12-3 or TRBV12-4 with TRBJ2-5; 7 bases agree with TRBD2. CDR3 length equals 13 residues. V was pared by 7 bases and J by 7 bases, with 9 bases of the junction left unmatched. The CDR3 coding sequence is TGTGCCAGCACCGAAGCGGGAATCGGGACCCAGTACTTC. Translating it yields CASTEAGIGTQYF.

Written as DNA, the CDR3 is TGTGCCAGCAGCCTTCTGCTGCAGTTGAACACTGAAGCTTTCTTT. This gives the protein CASSLLLQLNTEAFF. The chain joins TRBV9 to TRBJ1-1; D call uncertain. CDR3 length equals 15 residues. V dropped 4 bases and J dropped 0 bases, with 13 bases sitting between them. CDR1 and CDR2 from the germline V gene are SGDLS and YYNGEE.

The DNA of the CDR3 is TGTGCCATCACCAAAGCGGGAGTTACAGATACGCAGTATTTT. This translates into CAITKAGVTDTQYF. The chain joins TRBV10-3 to TRBJ2-3; 8 bases map to TRBD2. The germline CDR1 and CDR2 sequences are ENHRY and SYGVKD. Losses at the gene ends were 7 bases for V and 3 bases for J; bases not matched to a gene: 6. This CDR3 is built from 14 residues.

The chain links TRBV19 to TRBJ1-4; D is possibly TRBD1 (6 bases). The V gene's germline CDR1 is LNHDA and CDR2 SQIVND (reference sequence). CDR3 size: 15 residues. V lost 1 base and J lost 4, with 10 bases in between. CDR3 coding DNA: TGTGCCAGTAGTATAGGGGGGCAGGATAATGAAAAACTGTTTTTT. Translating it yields CASSIGGQDNEKLFF.

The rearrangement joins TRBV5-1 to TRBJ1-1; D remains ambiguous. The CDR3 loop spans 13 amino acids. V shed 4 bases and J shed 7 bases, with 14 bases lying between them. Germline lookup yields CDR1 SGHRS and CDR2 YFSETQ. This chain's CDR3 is CASSPGRAVEAFF. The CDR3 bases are TGCGCCAGCAGCCCGGGGAGGGCAGTTGAAGCTTTCTTT.

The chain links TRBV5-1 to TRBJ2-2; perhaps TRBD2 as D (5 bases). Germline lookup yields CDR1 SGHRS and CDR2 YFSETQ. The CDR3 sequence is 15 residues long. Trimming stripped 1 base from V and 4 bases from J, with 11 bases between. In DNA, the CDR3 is TGCGCCAGCAGCTTGACGGGAACGGGCACCGGGGAGCTGTTTTTT. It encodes CASSLTGTGTGELFF.